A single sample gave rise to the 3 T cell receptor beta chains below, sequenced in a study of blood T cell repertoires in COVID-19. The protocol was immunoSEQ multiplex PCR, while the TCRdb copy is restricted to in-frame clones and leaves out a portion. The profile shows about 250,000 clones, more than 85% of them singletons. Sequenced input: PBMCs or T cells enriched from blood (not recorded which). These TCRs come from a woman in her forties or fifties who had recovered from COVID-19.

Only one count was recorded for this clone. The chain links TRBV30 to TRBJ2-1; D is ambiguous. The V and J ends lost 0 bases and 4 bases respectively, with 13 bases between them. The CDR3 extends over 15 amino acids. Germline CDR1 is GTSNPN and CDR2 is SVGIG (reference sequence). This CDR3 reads CAWSVKRLTYNEQFF. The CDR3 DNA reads TGTGCCTGGAGTGTAAAGCGCCTGACTTACAATGAGCAGTTCTTC.

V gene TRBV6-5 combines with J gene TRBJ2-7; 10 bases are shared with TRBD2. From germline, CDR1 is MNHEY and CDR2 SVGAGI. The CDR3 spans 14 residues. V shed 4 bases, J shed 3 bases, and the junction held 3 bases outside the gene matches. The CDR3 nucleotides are TGTGCCAGCAGTTCTTGGACTAGCGGCTACGAGCAGTACTTC. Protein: CASSSWTSGYEQYF.

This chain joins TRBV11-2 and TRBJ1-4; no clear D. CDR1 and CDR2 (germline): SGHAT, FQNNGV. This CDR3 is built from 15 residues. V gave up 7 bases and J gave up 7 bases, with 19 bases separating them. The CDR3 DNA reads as TGTGCCAGCACCCGACTCCGAGGGTTCGGTGAAAAACTGTTTTTT. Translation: CASTRLRGFGEKLFF.